This TCR beta chain originates from a study of cytomegalovirus exposure and HLA in healthy donors. Whole-study results and caveats: The authors enumerated around 150 TCR beta chains as linked to cytomegalovirus. Earlier analysis yielded a pattern in which most TCR beta V segments were productive about 90% or about 30% of the time.

This CDR3 is 15 amino acids long. V lost 5 bases to trimming and J lost 4 bases; unmatched junction nucleotides: 6. Germline values: CDR1 LNHDA, CDR2 SQIVND (reference sequence). In its sample, this clone was seen a few times. Its specificity is unknown. Donors consisted of healthy bone marrow donors. In the PCR, 60 Vbeta and 13 Jbeta primers were used. TCRdb's copy holds only in-frame clones and misses some; the assay was immunoSEQ multiplex PCR. The data hold about 150,000 clones, with around 10% observed a single time. The TCR sequence derives from a male donor in good health and CMV-seronegative. The rearrangement uses TRBV19 and TRBJ1-2, with TRBD1 matching 11 bases. The sequenced sample was PBMCs. This CDR3 reads CASSSGTGGRYGYTF. CDR3 in DNA: TGTGCCAGTAGTTCCGGGACAGGGGGTCGCTATGGCTACACCTTC.